This TCR beta chain is from a study of T-cell reconstitution after alpha-beta-depleted transplantation in children. Preparing the TCRbeta library involved the use of unique molecular identifiers. TCRdb called the PCR reads again in MiXCR, with one record for every CDR3 protein. The repertoire holds fewer than 700,000 distinct CDR3 sequences, with more than 20% as singletons. Broader study findings: A year had passed since transplant, and T-cell counts and diversity by then came mostly from newly produced T cells. Several hundred graft clones that had expanded were reportedly the source of alpha-beta T cells about two months after transplant. Recipient T cells and thymic progenitors that survived gave rise to the high TCRbeta diversity observed at day 60 in some patients.

As for this clonotype: Its specificity is unknown.

The sequences come from PBMCs, mostly from graft donor cells, collected 360 days after TCRalphabeta/CD19-depleted stem cell transplant. This TCR was recovered from a boy younger than two who had a stem cell transplant for acute myeloid leukemia, so the T cells may come from the graft donor.

CDR3 loop: CASSYQATSGGTDTQYF. CDR3 bases: TGTGCCAGCAGCTATCAGGCGACTAGCGGGGGAACAGATACGCAGTATTTT. The V call is TRBV11-2, the J call TRBJ2-3; 12 bases agree with TRBD2. CDR3 length: 17 residues. Germline CDR1 and CDR2: SGHAT and FQNNGV. The V segment lost 4 bases and the J segment 3 bases; nucleotides outside the gene matches: 8. Full variable domain (outside the CDR3, taken from reference TRBV11-2 and TRBJ2-3): EAGVAQSPRYKIIEKRQSVAFWCNPISGHATLYWYQQILGQGPKLLIQFQNNGVVDDSQLPKDRFSAERLKGVDSTLKIQPAKLEDSAVYLCASSYQATSGGTDTQYFGPGTRLTVL.